The 9 T cell receptor beta chains reported below all come from one sample, sequenced in a study of T cell changes during pregnancy in multiple sclerosis. TCRdb's table, derived via immunoSEQ multiplex PCR, lists solely in-frame clones and lacks some. The sample yields about 110,000 clones, approximately 90% seen once. The sample was peripheral blood, taken in the third trimester of pregnancy. The receptors here all came from a female donor with multiple sclerosis, enrolled in a pregnancy study.

The J gene is TRBJ1-5, the V gene TRBV27, with D unclear. Trimming took off 4 bases at V and 7 bases at J, with 14 bases between the two ends. This CDR3 comprises 14 residues. The germline V gene has CDR1 MNHEY and CDR2 SMNVEV (reference sequence). CDR3 DNA sequence: TGTGCCAGCAGTTCAACTGGGCCCACGCAGCCCCAGCATTTT. It specifies CASSSTGPTQPQHF.

The rearrangement joins TRBV5-1 to TRBJ2-1; 11 bases line up with TRBD2. From germline, CDR1 is SGHRS and CDR2 YFSETQ. The CDR3 runs to 17 residues. Trimming at V came to 3 bases and at J to 6 bases, leaving 11 bases not matched to a gene. The CDR3, as DNA: TGCGCCAGCAGCTCGACTCTCGGACTAGCGGGCAGCAATGAGCAGTTCTTC. Its translation is CASSSTLGLAGSNEQFF.

This chain links TRBV9 with TRBJ2-3; TRBD2 agrees at 10 bases. CDR3 size: 14 residues. Germline CDR1 and CDR2: SGDLS and YYNGEE. Losses at the gene ends were 2 bases for V and 10 bases for J; bases not matched to a gene: 7. This chain's CDR3 is CASSVGTSAIAQYF. The DNA of the CDR3 is TGTGCCAGCAGCGTGGGGACTAGCGCAATCGCGCAGTATTTT. Full variable domain (remainder filled in from reference TRBV9 and TRBJ2-3): DSGVTQTPKHLITATGQRVTLRCSPRSGDLSVYWYQQSLDQGLQFLIQYYNGEERAKGNILERFSAQQFPDLHSELNLSSLELGDSALYFCASSVGTSAIAQYFGPGTRLTVL.

The V gene is TRBV27, the J gene TRBJ1-2, with TRBD1 matching 7 bases. Germline trimming cut 5 bases from V and 1 base from J; bases unmatched to any gene: 4. From germline, CDR1 is MNHEY and CDR2 SMNVEV (reference sequence). This CDR3 spans 14 amino acids. For the CDR3, the DNA is TGTGCCAGCAGTCCCCCAGGGGGTAACTATGGCTACACCTTC. Translated, it gives CASSPPGGNYGYTF.

This chain joins TRBV5-1 and TRBJ2-7; 10 bases map to TRBD1. Germline V gene lookup returns CDR1 SGHRS and CDR2 YFSETQ. Trimming cost V 4 bases and J 4 bases; bases outside gene matches: 5. The CDR3 has 14 amino acids. The CDR3 loop is CASSERQGAYEQYF. Here the CDR3 DNA reads TGCGCCAGCAGCGAGCGACAGGGGGCGTACGAGCAGTACTTC.

This clone was detected once. This rearrangement joins TRBV30 to TRBJ2-1; TRBD2 matches 7 bases. Per germline, CDR1 GTSNPN and CDR2 SVGIG (reference sequence). This CDR3 has 14 amino acids. The V and J ends lost 2 bases and 5 bases, in that order; junction bases with no gene match: 6. The CDR3 is CAWSPPGGNNEQFF. The CDR3 coding sequence is TGTGCCTGGAGTCCCCCGGGAGGTAACAATGAGCAGTTCTTC. Complete variable domain (other parts from reference TRBV30 and TRBJ2-1): SQTIHQWPATLVQPVGSPLSLECTVEGTSNPNLYWYRQAAGRGLQLLFYSVGIGQISSEVPQNLSASRPQDRQFILSSKKLLLSDSGFYLCAWSPPGGNNEQFFGPGTRLTVL.

The chain combines TRBV2 with TRBJ1-5; maybe TRBD1 (5 bases). Germline lookup yields CDR1 SNHLY and CDR2 FYNNEI. This CDR3 is built from 12 residues. Deletions cut 1 base from V and 9 bases from J, with 7 bases between. DNA of the CDR3: TGTGCCAGCAGTGAAGAAAGGGGGCCCCAGCATTTT. Amino acid sequence: CASSEERGPQHF. Variable domain in full (rest from reference TRBV2 and TRBJ1-5): EPEVTQTPSHQVTQMGQEVILRCVPISNHLYFYWYRQILGQKVEFLVSFYNNEISEKSEIFDDQFSVERPDGSNFTLKIRSTKLEDSAMYFCASSEERGPQHFGDGTRLSIL.

This clone was counted once. The V gene is TRBV28, the J gene TRBJ2-3; TRBD2 matches 8 bases. Losses at the gene ends were 5 bases for V and 7 bases for J; bases not matched to a gene: 11. This CDR3 has 15 amino acids. Germline values: CDR1 MDHEN, CDR2 SYDVKM. This CDR3 reads CASSPGGDAGNTQYF. CDR3 in DNA: TGTGCCAGCAGTCCCGGGGGGGACGCCGGTAATACGCAGTATTTT.

The V and J genes are TRBV5-1 and TRBJ2-3, with TRBD2 matching over 9 bases. The germline V gene encodes CDR1 SGHRS and CDR2 YFSETQ. The V segment lost 6 bases and the J segment 0 bases; nucleotides outside the gene matches: 11. The CDR3 loop spans 17 amino acids. Here the CDR3 DNA reads TGCGCCAGCACCTTCAGGCTAGCGGGACCTAGCACAGATACGCAGTATTTT. As protein: CASTFRLAGPSTDTQYF.